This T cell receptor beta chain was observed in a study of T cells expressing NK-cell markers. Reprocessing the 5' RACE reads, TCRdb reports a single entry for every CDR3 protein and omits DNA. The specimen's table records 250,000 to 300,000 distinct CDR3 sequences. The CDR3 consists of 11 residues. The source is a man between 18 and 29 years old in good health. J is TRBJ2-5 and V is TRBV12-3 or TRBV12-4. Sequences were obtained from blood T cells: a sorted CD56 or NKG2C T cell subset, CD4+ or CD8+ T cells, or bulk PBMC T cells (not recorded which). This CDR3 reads CASSSSQTQYF.